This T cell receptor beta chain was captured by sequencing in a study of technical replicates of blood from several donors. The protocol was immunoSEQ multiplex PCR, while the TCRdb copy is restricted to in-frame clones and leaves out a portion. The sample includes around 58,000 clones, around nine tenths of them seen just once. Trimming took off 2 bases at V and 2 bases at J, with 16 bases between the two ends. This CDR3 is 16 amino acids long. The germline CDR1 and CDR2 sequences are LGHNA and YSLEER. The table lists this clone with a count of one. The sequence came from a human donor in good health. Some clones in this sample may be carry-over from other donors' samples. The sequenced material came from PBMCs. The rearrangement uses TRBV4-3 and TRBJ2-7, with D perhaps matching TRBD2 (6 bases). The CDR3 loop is CASSQQTGVGAYEQYF. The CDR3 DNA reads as TGCGCCAGCAGCCAACAAACGGGAGTTGGGGCCTACGAGCAGTACTTC.